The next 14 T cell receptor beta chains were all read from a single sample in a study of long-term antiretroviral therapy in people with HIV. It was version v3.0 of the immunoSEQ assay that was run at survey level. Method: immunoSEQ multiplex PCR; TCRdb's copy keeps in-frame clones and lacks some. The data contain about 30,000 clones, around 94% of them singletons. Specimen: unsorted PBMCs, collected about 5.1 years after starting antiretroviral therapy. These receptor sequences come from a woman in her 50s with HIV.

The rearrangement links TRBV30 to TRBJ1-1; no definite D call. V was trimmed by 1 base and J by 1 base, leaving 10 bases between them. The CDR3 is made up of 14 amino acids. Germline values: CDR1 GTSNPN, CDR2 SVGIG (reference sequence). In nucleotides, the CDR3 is TGTGCCTGGAGTGCCAGATTGAGGAACACTGAAGCTTTCTTT. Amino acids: CAWSARLRNTEAFF.

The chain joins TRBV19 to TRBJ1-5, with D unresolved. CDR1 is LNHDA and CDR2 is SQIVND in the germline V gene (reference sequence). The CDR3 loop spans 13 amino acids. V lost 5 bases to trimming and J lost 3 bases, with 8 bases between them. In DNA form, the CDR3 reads TGTGCCAGTAGTCAGTCAGACAATCAGCCCCAGCATTTT. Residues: CASSQSDNQPQHF.

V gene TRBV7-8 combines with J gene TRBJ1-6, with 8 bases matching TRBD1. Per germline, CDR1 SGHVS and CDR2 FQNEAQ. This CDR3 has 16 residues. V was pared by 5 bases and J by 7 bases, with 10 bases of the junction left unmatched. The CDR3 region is CASSLRDRGRNSPLHF. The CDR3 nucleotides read TGTGCCAGCAGCCTACGCGACAGGGGTCGGAATTCACCCCTCCACTTT.

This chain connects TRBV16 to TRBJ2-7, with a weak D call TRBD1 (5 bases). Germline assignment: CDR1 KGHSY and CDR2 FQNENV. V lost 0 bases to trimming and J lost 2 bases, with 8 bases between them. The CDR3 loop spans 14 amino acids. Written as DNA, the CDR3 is TGTGCCAGCAGCCAATCAGGGGCCCCCTACGAGCAGTACTTC. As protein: CASSQSGAPYEQYF.

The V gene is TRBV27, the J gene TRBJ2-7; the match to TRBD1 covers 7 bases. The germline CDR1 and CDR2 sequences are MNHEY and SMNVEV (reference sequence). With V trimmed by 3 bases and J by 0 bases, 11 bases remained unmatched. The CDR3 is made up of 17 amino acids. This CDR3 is CASSFRPDRDSSYEQYF. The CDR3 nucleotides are TGTGCCAGCAGTTTCCGACCAGACAGGGATTCCTCCTACGAGCAGTACTTC.

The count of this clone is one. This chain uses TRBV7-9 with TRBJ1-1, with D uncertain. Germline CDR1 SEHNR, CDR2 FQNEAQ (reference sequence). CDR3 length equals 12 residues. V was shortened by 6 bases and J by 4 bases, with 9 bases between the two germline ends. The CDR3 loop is CASSSPGTEAFF. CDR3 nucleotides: TGTGCCAGCAGTTCCCCGGGCACTGAAGCTTTCTTT.

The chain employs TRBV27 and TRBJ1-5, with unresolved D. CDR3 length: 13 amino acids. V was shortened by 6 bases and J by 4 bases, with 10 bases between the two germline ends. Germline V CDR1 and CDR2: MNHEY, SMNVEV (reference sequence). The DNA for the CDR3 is TGTGCCAGCAGCGATACCACTAATCAGCCCCAGCATTTT. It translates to CASSDTTNQPQHF.

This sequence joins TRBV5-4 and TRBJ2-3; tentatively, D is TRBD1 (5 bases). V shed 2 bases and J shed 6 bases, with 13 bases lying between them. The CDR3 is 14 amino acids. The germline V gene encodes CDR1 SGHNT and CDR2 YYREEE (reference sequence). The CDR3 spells CASSFLAGRDTQYF. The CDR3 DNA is TGTGCCAGCAGCTTCTTAGCAGGGCGGGATACGCAGTATTTT. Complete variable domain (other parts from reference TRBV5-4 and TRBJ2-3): ETGVTQSPTHLIKTRGQQVTLRCSSQSGHNTVSWYQQALGQGPQFIFQYYREEENGRGNFPPRFSGLQFPNYSSELNVNALELDDSALYLCASSFLAGRDTQYFGPGTRLTVL.

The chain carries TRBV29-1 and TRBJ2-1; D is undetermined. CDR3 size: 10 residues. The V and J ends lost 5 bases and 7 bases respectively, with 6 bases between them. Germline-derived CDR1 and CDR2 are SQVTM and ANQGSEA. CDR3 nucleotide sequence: TGCAGCGTTCGAACAAATGAGCAGTTCTTC. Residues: CSVRTNEQFF.

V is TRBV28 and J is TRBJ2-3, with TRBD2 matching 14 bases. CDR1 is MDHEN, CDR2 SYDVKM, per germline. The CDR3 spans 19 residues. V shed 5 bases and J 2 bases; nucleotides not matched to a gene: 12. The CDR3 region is CASSTYQGTSGSATDTQYF. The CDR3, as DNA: TGTGCCAGCAGTACCTACCAGGGGACTAGCGGGAGCGCCACAGATACGCAGTATTTT. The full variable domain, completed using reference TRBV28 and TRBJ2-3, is DVKVTQSSRYLVKRTGEKVFLECVQDMDHENMFWYRQDPGLGLRLIYFSYDVKMKEKGDIPEGYSVSREKKERFSLILESASTNQTSMYLCASSTYQGTSGSATDTQYFGPGTRLTVL.

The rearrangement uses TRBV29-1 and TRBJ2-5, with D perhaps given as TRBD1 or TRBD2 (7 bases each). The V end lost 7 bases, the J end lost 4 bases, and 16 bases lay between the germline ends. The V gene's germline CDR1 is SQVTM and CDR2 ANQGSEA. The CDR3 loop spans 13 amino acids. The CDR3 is CSAETGRGETQYF. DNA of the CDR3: TGCAGCGCAGAGACAGGGAGGGGAGAGACCCAGTACTTC.

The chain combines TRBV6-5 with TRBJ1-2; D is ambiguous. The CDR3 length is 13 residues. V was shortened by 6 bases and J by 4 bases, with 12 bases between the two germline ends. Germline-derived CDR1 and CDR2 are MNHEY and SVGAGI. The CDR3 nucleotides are TGTGCCAGCAGCCCCGGCCCGGGCTATGGCTACACCTTC. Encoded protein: CASSPGPGYGYTF.

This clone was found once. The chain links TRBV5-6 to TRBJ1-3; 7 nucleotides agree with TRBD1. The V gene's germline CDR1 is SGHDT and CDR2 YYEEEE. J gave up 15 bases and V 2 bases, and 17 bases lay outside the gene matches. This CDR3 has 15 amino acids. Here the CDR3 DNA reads TGTGCCAGCAGCTTCCGTGACAGGGAACACCAATCAACATATTTT. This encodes CASSFRDREHQSTYF.

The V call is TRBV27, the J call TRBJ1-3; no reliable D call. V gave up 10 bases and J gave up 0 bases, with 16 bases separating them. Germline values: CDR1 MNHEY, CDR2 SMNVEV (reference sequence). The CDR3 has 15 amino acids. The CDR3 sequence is CATRKDLSSGNTIYF. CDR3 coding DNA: TGTGCCACCCGAAAGGACCTGAGCTCTGGAAACACCATATATTTT.